Included here is one T cell receptor (beta chain) sequence, with context. Germline V gives CDR1 LNHDA, CDR2 SQIVND (reference sequence). The CDR3 loop spans 13 amino acids. With V trimmed by 5 bases and J by 7 bases, 7 bases remained unmatched. The source of the sample is a study of blood T cell repertoires in COVID-19. Study information: From T cells, B-cell-depleted T cells, or PBMCs came the material, which was cDNA or gDNA.

Clinical histories supplied by participants themselves formed the basis of cohort assignment. Measured with immunoSEQ multiplex PCR; TCRdb has only the in-frame clones, and not every one. The sample has about 300,000 clones; over 75% are singletons. This chain uses TRBV19 with TRBJ1-2; 7 bases map to TRBD1. The sequence was collected from a man aged 25 to 45 who had recovered from COVID-19. Sample: PBMCs or T cells enriched from blood (not recorded which). As DNA, the CDR3 is TGTGCCAGTAGTGCCGACAGGGCGGCTGGCTACACCTTC. Translating gives CASSADRAAGYTF.